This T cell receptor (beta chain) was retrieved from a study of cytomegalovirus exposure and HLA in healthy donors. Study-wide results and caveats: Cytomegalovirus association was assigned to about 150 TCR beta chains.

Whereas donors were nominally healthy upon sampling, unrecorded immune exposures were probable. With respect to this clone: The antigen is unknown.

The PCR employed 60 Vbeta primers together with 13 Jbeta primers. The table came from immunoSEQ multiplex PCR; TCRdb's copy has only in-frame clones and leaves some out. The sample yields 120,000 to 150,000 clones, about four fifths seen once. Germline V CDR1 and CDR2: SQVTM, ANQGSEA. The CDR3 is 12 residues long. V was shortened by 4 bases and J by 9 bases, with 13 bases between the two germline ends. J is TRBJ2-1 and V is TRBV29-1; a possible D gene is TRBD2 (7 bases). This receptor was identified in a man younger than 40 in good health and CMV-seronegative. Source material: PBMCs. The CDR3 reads CSVVGGRTEQFF. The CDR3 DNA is TGCAGCGTTGTCGGGGGGCGCACTGAGCAGTTCTTC.